This passage covers 11 T cell receptor beta chains from one sample sequenced in a study of CD8 T cells in Susac syndrome. Random hexamers were used to reverse transcribe about 0.5 to 1 ug of RNA. MiXCR, run by TCRdb on the immunoSEQ multiplex PCR reads, gives a single entry per CDR3 protein. Here the sample spans just over 300,000 distinct CDR3 sequences, approximately 90% being singletons. The sample was CD4+ T cells from PBMCs. Receptor source: a human donor with multiple sclerosis.

This clonotype was observed a single time. The chain carries TRBV6-5 and TRBJ1-5; possible D gene TRBD1, 5 bases. There are 15 residues in the CDR3. V was shortened by 2 bases and J by 7 bases, with 15 bases between the two germline ends. CDR1 and CDR2 from the germline V gene are MNHEY and SVGAGI. The DNA of the CDR3 is TGTGCCAGCAGTTACGATCAGGGAAGAGGCCAGCCCCAGCATTTT. Protein: CASSYDQGRGQPQHF.

The J gene is TRBJ2-1, the V gene TRBV7-2; tentatively, D is TRBD2 (6 bases). The V and J ends lost 2 bases and 5 bases respectively, with 13 bases between them. Per germline, CDR1 SGHTA and CDR2 FQGNSA. CDR3 length equals 15 residues. Here the CDR3 reads CASSLSRDFHNEQFF. In nucleotides, the CDR3 is TGTGCCAGCAGCTTATCCCGGGACTTCCACAATGAGCAGTTCTTC. Full variable domain (missing parts from reference TRBV7-2 and TRBJ2-1): GAGVSQSPSNKVTEKGKDVELRCDPISGHTALYWYRQSLGQGLEFLIYFQGNSAPDKSGLPSDRFSAERTGGSVSTLTIQRTQQEDSAVYLCASSLSRDFHNEQFFGPGTRLTVL.

In its sample, this clonotype was seen once. The chain recombines TRBV18 with TRBJ1-2; the match to TRBD1 covers 8 bases. CDR1 is KGHSH, CDR2 LQKENI, per germline. This CDR3 contains 15 residues. Unmatched junction bases numbered 11, after V lost 6 bases and J lost 5 bases. CDR3 region: CASSLDRARSYGYTF. Written as DNA, the CDR3 is TGTGCCAGCTCCCTGGACAGGGCCAGGTCGTATGGCTACACCTTC.

The chain recombines TRBV12-3 or TRBV12-4 with TRBJ1-1; no reliable D call. CDR3 length: 13 amino acids. V lost 7 bases and J 0 bases, leaving 9 bases between the germline ends. The CDR3 protein is CASNPQMNTEAFF. Here the CDR3 DNA reads TGTGCCAGCAACCCCCAAATGAACACTGAAGCTTTCTTT.

V usage is TRBV29-1 and J usage is TRBJ1-2, with D possibly matching TRBD1 (5 bases). Germline CDR1 reads SQVTM; CDR2 reads ANQGSEA. CDR3 size: 14 residues. V lost 3 bases to trimming and J lost 7 bases, with 18 bases between them. CDR3 region: CSVEIGGRRGGYTF. CDR3 coding DNA: TGCAGCGTTGAGATCGGGGGAAGACGGGGTGGCTACACCTTC.

This clonotype was recorded once. The chain joins TRBV6-1 to TRBJ1-5; no reliable D call. The CDR3 loop spans 16 amino acids. Germline V gene lookup returns CDR1 MNHNS and CDR2 SASEGT. Trimming took off 0 bases at V and 5 bases at J, with 14 bases between the two ends. The CDR3 protein is CASSEALQAVDQPQHF. In DNA form, the CDR3 reads TGTGCCAGCAGTGAAGCGCTTCAGGCCGTTGATCAGCCCCAGCATTTT.

This clonotype was seen just once. The V and J genes are TRBV12-3 or TRBV12-4 and TRBJ1-1; D is undetermined. The V and J ends lost 1 base and 6 bases respectively, with 9 bases between them. The CDR3 sequence is 13 residues long. The CDR3 sequence: CASSLGAAPEAFF. As DNA, the CDR3 is TGTGCCAGCAGTTTAGGGGCAGCCCCTGAAGCTTTCTTT.

The chain couples TRBV5-1 to TRBJ1-1; D possibly corresponds to TRBD1 (6 bases). CDR1 and CDR2 from the germline V gene are SGHRS and YFSETQ. V was cut by 3 bases and J by 1 base, with 10 bases left in between. CDR3 length equals 14 residues. The CDR3 here is CASSWGGANTEAFF. The CDR3 nucleotides read TGCGCCAGCAGCTGGGGGGGCGCGAACACTGAAGCTTTCTTT.

This chain uses TRBV6-2 or TRBV6-3 with TRBJ2-1; 9 bases line up with TRBD2. The J segment lost 0 bases and the V segment lost 2 bases, leaving 8 bases of the junction unmatched. The germline V gene has CDR1 MNHEY and CDR2 SVGEGT. There are 18 residues in the CDR3. Here the CDR3 reads CASSYETGSGSSYNEQFF. The CDR3 DNA is TGTGCCAGCAGTTACGAGACCGGTAGCGGGAGCTCCTACAATGAGCAGTTCTTC.

V gene TRBV6-5 combines with J gene TRBJ1-1; D is perhaps TRBD1 (5 bases). The CDR3 totals 14 residues. The V and J ends lost 6 bases and 4 bases respectively, with 15 bases between them. The germline CDR1 and CDR2 sequences are MNHEY and SVGAGI. Here the CDR3 reads CASRDPAGGTEAFF. In nucleotides, the CDR3 is TGTGCCAGCAGAGACCCCGCGGGGGGCACTGAAGCTTTCTTT.

CDR3 protein: CASSREGQANTGELFF. CDR3 sequence (DNA): TGCGCCAGCAGCCGAGAGGGACAAGCGAACACCGGGGAGCTGTTTTTT. The chain is built from TRBV5-1 and TRBJ2-2, with D possibly matching TRBD1 (6 bases). The length of the CDR3 is 16 residues. Trimming took 4 bases from V and 0 from J, leaving 13 bases between them. Per the germline V gene, CDR1 is SGHRS and CDR2 is YFSETQ.